Here is one TCR beta chain with its context. Its antigen is undetermined. Using its own MiXCR run on the 5' RACE reads, TCRdb lists one record per CDR3 protein. This table holds around 480,000 distinct CDR3 sequences, about a sixth found once. The data stem from a study of CD8 T cells in ankylosing spondylitis. The CDR3 extends over 14 amino acids. Trimming cost V 1 base and J 4 bases, with 8 bases left between them. General study points: Disease-linked clones displayed a CD8+ phenotype and appeared relatively rarely in peripheral blood. Seemingly distinctive of ankylosing spondylitis blood was a TCR beta motif formed by eight highly homologous variants. Significantly higher representation of disease-linked clones was reported for matched ankylosing spondylitis synovial fluid.

The source material was blood, either unsorted or a sorted T cell fraction (not recorded which). The TCR was taken from a male donor with ankylosing spondylitis. V gene TRBV12-3 or TRBV12-4 combines with J gene TRBJ1-5; D ambiguous. CDR3 loop: CASSLVSGNQPQHF. CDR3 in DNA: TGTGCCAGCAGTTTAGTCTCGGGGAATCAGCCCCAGCATTTT.